This T cell receptor (beta chain) was sequenced during a study of T cell repertoires in cytomegalovirus infection. The overall study: Used in the study were CMV epitopes, some recently identified and HLA-C-restricted, others well-studied and HLA-B-restricted. Carrying CMV and the relevant HLA type showed in public TCR beta signatures.

Concerning this clonotype itself: Its antigen is unidentified.

Notes on the study in general: HLA-C-restricted CMV clonotypes gave the most frequent clonotype in two of eight donors. Using cumulative public TCR beta family frequency, the authors identified those who carried CMV together with the relevant HLA.

Between the trimmed V and J ends, which lost 1 base and 4 bases, there was a span of 13 bases. The germline V gene encodes CDR1 SGHTA and CDR2 FQGNSA. The CDR3 has 15 amino acids. From the reads, TCRdb called clonotypes with MiXCR, one entry per CDR3 protein. The sample includes hundreds of thousands of distinct CDR3 sequences, 25% to 35% of them seen just once. The TCR originated in a human donor in good health (CMV status not recorded). Some clones in this sample may be carry-over from other donors' samples. Sequencing was performed on cultured PBMCs, taken from culture after CMV antigen stimulation. This chain links TRBV7-2 with TRBJ1-2; D gene unclear. The CDR3 bases are TGTGCCAGCAGCTTAGGCGGGAGAGGGCTCTATGGCTACACCTTC. Amino acid sequence: CASSLGGRGLYGYTF.